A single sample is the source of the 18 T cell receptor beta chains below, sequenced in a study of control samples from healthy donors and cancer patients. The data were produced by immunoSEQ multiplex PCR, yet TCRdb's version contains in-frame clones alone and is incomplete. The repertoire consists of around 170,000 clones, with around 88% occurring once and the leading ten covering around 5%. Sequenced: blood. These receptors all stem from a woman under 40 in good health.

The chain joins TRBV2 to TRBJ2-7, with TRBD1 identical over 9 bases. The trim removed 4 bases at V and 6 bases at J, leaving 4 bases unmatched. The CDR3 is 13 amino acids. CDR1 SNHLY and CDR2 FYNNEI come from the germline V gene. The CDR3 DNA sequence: TGTGCCAGCAGTGTGGGACAGGGCTCCGAGCAGTACGTC. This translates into CASSVGQGSEQYV.

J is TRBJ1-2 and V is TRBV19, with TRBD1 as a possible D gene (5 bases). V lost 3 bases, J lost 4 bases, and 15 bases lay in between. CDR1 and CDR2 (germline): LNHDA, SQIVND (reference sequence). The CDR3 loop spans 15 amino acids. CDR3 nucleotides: TGTGCCAGTAGTATGAGTACGGGGCCAGGCTATGGCTACACCTTC. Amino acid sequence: CASSMSTGPGYGYTF.

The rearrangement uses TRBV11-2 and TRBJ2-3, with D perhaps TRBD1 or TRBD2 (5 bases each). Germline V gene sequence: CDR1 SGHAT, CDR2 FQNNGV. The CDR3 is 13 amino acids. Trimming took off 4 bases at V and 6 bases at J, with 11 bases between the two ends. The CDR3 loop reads CASSSGAKDTQYF. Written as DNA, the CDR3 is TGTGCCAGCAGCTCCGGGGCGAAGGATACGCAGTATTTT.

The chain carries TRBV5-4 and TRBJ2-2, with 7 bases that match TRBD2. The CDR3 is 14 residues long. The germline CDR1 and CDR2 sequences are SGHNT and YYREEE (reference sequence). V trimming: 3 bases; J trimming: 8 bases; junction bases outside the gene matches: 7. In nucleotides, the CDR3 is TGTGCCAGCAGCTCCTGGGGGAGGGCGGGGGAGCTGTTTTTT. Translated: CASSSWGRAGELFF.

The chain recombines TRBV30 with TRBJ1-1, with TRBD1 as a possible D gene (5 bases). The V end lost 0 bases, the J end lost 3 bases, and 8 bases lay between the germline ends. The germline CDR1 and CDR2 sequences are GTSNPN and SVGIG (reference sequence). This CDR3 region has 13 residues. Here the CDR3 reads CAWSVQGYTEAFF. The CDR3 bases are TGTGCCTGGAGTGTCCAGGGCTACACTGAAGCTTTCTTT.

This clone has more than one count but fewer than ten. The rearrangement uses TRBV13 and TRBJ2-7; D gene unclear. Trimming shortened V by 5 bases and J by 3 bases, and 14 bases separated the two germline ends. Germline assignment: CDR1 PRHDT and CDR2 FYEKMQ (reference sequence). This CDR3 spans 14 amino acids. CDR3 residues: CASSAGRTRYEQYF. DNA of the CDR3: TGTGCCAGCAGCGCAGGACGTACCCGCTACGAGCAGTACTTC.

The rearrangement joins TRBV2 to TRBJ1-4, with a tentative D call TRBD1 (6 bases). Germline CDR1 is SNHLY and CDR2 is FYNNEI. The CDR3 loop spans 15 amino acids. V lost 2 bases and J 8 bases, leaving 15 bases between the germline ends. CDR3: CASSERAGEEEKLFF. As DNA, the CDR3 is TGTGCCAGCAGTGAAAGGGCAGGGGAGGAGGAAAAACTGTTTTTT.

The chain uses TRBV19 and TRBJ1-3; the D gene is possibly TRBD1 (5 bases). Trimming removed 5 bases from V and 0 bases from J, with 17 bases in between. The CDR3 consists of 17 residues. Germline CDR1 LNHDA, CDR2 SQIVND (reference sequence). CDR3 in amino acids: CASSARDFSSSGNTIYF. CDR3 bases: TGTGCCAGTAGTGCCCGGGACTTTTCGAGCTCTGGAAACACCATATATTTT.

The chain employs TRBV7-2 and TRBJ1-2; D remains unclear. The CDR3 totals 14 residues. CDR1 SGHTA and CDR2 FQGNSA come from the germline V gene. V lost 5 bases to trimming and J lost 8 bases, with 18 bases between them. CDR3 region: CASSPIPGVGGYTF. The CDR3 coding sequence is TGTGCCAGCAGCCCGATTCCGGGTGTGGGGGGCTACACCTTC.

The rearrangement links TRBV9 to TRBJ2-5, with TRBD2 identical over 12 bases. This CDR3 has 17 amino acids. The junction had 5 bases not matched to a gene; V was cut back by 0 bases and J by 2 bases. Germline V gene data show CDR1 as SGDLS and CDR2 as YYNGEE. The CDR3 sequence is CASSVDLLAGGQETQYF. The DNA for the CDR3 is TGTGCCAGCAGCGTAGATCTCCTAGCGGGGGGGCAAGAGACCCAGTACTTC. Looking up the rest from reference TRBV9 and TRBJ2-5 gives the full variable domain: DSGVTQTPKHLITATGQRVTLRCSPRSGDLSVYWYQQSLDQGLQFLIQYYNGEERAKGNILERFSAQQFPDLHSELNLSSLELGDSALYFCASSVDLLAGGQETQYFGPGTRLLVL.

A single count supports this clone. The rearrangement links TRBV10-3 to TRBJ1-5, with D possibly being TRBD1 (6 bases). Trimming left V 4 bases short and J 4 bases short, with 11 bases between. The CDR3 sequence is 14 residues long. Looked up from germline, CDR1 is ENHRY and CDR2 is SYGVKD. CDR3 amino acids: CAISGGAPNQPQHF. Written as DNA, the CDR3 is TGTGCCATCAGTGGGGGGGCGCCGAATCAGCCCCAGCATTTT.

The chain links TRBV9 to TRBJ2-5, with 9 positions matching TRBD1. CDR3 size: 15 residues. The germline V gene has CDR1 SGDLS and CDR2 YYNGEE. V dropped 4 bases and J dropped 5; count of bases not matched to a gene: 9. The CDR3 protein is CASSTPGQGGETQYF. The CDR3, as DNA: TGTGCCAGCAGCACACCGGGACAGGGTGGGGAGACCCAGTACTTC.

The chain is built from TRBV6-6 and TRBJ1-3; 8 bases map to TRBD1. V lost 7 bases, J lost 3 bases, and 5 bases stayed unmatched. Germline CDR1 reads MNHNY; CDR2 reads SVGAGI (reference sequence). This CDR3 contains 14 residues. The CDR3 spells CASKGRGLGNTIYF. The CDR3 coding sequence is TGTGCCAGCAAAGGCAGGGGGCTTGGAAACACCATATATTTT.

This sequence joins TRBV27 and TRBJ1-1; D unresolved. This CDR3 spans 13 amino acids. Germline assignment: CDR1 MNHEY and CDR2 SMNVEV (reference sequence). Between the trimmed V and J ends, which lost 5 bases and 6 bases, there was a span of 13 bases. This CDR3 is CASSPGRVAEAFF. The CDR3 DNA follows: TGTGCCAGCAGTCCCGGGAGGGTGGCTGAAGCTTTCTTT.

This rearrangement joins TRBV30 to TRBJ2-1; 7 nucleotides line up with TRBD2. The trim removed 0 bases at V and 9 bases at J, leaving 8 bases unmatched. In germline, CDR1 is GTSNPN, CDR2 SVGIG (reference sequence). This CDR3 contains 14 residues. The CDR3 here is CAWSVMGTTGEQFF. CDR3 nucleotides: TGTGCCTGGAGTGTAATGGGGACTACCGGTGAGCAGTTCTTC.

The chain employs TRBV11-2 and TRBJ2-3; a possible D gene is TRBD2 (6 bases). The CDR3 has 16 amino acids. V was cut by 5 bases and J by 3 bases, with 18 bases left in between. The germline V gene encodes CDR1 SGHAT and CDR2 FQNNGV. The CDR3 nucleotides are TGTGCCAGCAGCCACCTCGGGGGTAGGAGGACAGATACGCAGTATTTT. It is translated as CASSHLGGRRTDTQYF.

CDR3 sequence reads: CASSLTGQHNEKLFF. The CDR3 DNA follows: TGTGCCAGCAGTTTGACGGGACAGCATAATGAAAAACTGTTTTTT. The chain has TRBV5-5 and TRBJ1-4; TRBD1 agrees at 7 bases. This CDR3 has 15 amino acids. Germline V CDR1 and CDR2: SGHKS, YYEKEE (reference sequence). With V trimmed by 5 bases and J by 4 bases, 8 bases remained unmatched.

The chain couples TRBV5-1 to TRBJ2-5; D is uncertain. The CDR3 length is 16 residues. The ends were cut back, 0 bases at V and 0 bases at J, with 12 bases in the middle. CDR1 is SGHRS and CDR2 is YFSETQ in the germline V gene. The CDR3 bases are TGCGCCAGCAGCTTGGACCCCGGCCGATACCAAGAGACCCAGTACTTC. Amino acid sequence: CASSLDPGRYQETQYF.